This T cell receptor beta chain was identified in a study of blood T cell repertoires in COVID-19. Study-level information: Spain, Italy and the United States supplied samples that represented acute and convalescent COVID-19. PBMCs, B-cell-depleted T cells, or T cells were the source of the cDNA or gDNA that made up the material.

How the authors handled the data: By means of reference gene primer amplification, nucleated cell counts were estimated. This table comes from immunoSEQ multiplex PCR, and its TCRdb copy is limited to in-frame clones, with some not included. The V and J calls and the clone size are those of that table, but D and trimming were determined from the DNA. Of around 220,000 clones in the sample, 70% to 90% were seen once. CDR3 length: 13 residues. Trimming stripped 2 bases from V and 4 bases from J, with 6 bases between. CDR1 SGHVS and CDR2 FQNEAQ come from the germline V gene. The sample consisted of peripheral blood. The chain joins TRBV7-8 to TRBJ1-5; D not resolved. The source is a man in his fifties with acute or convalescent COVID-19. The CDR3 DNA sequence: TGTGCCAGCAGCTTATCCCCTAATCAGCCCCAGCATTTT. It encodes CASSLSPNQPQHF.